This T cell receptor beta chain was retrieved from a study of blood T cell repertoires in COVID-19. About the research overall: The origin of the acute and convalescent COVID-19 samples was the United States, Italy and Spain. Sample material is recorded as cDNA or gDNA derived from T cells, B-cell-depleted T cells, or PBMCs.

Per germline, CDR1 KGHDR and CDR2 SFDVKD. Trimming took 5 bases from V and 6 from J, leaving 9 bases between them. This CDR3 contains 13 residues. All enrollees were about 18 to 100 years old and from roughly 26 US areas. Assignment of participants to cohorts was predicated upon participant-reported clinical history. Repertoires were generated with immunoSEQ multiplex PCR, while TCRdb's copy carries only in-frame clones and drops some. The sample lists hundreds of thousands of clones, around 84% occurring once. The V call is TRBV24-1, the J call TRBJ1-4; maybe TRBD1 (6 bases). Source material: PBMCs or T cells enriched from blood (not recorded which). The TCR was taken from a woman between 35 and 50 years old who had recovered from COVID-19. The CDR3 sequence: CATSAGGDEKLFF. CDR3 bases: TGTGCCACCAGTGCTGGGGGCGATGAAAAACTGTTTTTT.